The next 9 T cell receptor beta chains were all read from a single sample in a study of OX40 agonist ivuxolimab in advanced cancers. Some clones are missing from TCRdb's copy, which holds only in-frame ones; the method was immunoSEQ multiplex PCR. The sample contains under 85,000 clones, about 94% of which appear only once. Source: CD4+ or CD8+ T cells sorted from blood, taken in a trial of the OX40 agonist ivuxolimab. Source of these receptors: an adult with an advanced solid tumor such as melanoma, head and neck, liver or kidney cancer.

The V and J genes are TRBV7-6 and TRBJ1-6, with 9 bases fitting TRBD1. The CDR3 extends over 16 amino acids. V lost 5 bases, J lost 3 bases, and 5 bases stayed unmatched. The germline gives CDR1 SGHVS, CDR2 FNYEAQ. In DNA, the CDR3 is TGTGCCAGCAGCAGGAGGGACAGGGACTATAATTCACCCCTCCACTTT. It is translated as CASSRRDRDYNSPLHF.

The V call is TRBV5-6, the J call TRBJ2-1; no firm D call. CDR3 length: 12 residues. V was trimmed by 2 bases and J by 6 bases, leaving 6 bases between them. CDR1 and CDR2 from the germline V gene are SGHDT and YYEEEE. Written as DNA, the CDR3 is TGTGCCAGCAGCTTTGTCTCCAATGAGCAGTTCTTC. Translated, it gives CASSFVSNEQFF.

The chain carries TRBV5-4 and TRBJ1-6; D is ambiguous. Trimming shortened V by 0 bases and J by 0 bases, and 4 bases separated the two germline ends. CDR3 length equals 15 residues. From germline, CDR1 is SGHNT and CDR2 YYREEE (reference sequence). CDR3 in amino acids: CASSLGSSYNSPLHF. The CDR3 DNA follows: TGTGCCAGCAGCTTGGGTAGCTCCTATAATTCACCCCTCCACTTT.

The V and J genes are TRBV29-1 and TRBJ2-7, with D possibly TRBD2 on 5 matching bases. V was cut by 6 bases and J by 6 bases, with 12 bases left in between. CDR1 and CDR2 (germline): SQVTM, ANQGSEA. This CDR3 has 11 amino acids. As DNA, the CDR3 is TGCAGCGTCGAGGGAGTATCCGAGCAGTACTTC. Its protein product is CSVEGVSEQYF.

This rearrangement joins TRBV5-8 to TRBJ2-7; 9 nucleotides align to TRBD1. V was clipped by 2 bases and J by 7 bases; unmatched bases: 7. Germline V lookup: CDR1 SGHTS, CDR2 YDEGEE. The CDR3 runs to 14 residues. The CDR3 DNA reads as TGTGCCAGCAGCTTCTCTACAGGGGGCTGGGAGCAGTACTTC. It specifies CASSFSTGGWEQYF.

The genes are TRBV28 and TRBJ2-7, with a weak D call TRBD2 (6 bases). Germline V gene data show CDR1 as MDHEN and CDR2 as SYDVKM. The CDR3 runs to 14 residues. V dropped 3 bases and J dropped 4 bases, with 13 bases sitting between them. CDR3 amino acids: CASSLRGKGYEQYF. The CDR3 DNA reads as TGTGCCAGCAGTTTGCGGGGCAAGGGGTACGAGCAGTACTTC.

The rearrangement joins TRBV6-6 to TRBJ2-1; 11 bases are a match to TRBD2. After removal of 5 bases from V and 7 bases from J, the junction contained 10 bases not matched to a gene. The CDR3 loop spans 16 amino acids. CDR1 and CDR2 from the germline V gene are MNHNY and SVGAGI (reference sequence). Here the CDR3 DNA reads TGTGCCAGCAGTCCCCTAGGACTAGCGGGTAAGAATGAGCAGTTCTTC. Translation: CASSPLGLAGKNEQFF.

V gene TRBV25-1 combines with J gene TRBJ1-3; no firm D call. The CDR3 sequence is 11 residues long. V shed 5 bases and J shed 7 bases, with 6 bases lying between them. In germline, CDR1 is MGHDK, CDR2 SYGVNS. Here the CDR3 reads CASSLGNTIYF. CDR3 sequence (DNA): TGTGCCAGCAGTCTAGGGAACACCATATATTTT.

This rearrangement joins TRBV19 to TRBJ2-2; 7 bases map to TRBD2. CDR1 LNHDA and CDR2 SQIVND come from the germline V gene (reference sequence). The length of the CDR3 is 15 residues. V gave up 4 bases and J gave up 2 bases; unmatched junction bases: 4. The CDR3 spells CASSSTGLNTGELFF. CDR3 bases: TGTGCCAGTAGTAGCACGGGACTAAACACCGGGGAGCTGTTTTTT.